This T cell receptor (beta chain) was sequenced during a study of neoadjuvant anti-PD-1 for oral cavity cancer. About the study: Around day 43, patients without progression received a fourth nivolumab dose before surgery.

The time point is: after neoadjuvant nivolumab, at surgical resection. The patients had HPV-negative, locally advanced oral cavity squamous cell carcinoma. Profiled with immunoSEQ multiplex PCR; TCRdb holds only in-frame clones, not every one. The sample holds 9,500 to 15,000 clones, about two thirds seen once. The CDR3 runs 13 residues. The germline V and J ends were trimmed by 6 bases and 2 bases, with 11 bases remaining between them. Germline V gene lookup returns CDR1 SGHDT and CDR2 YYEEEE. This chain links TRBV5-6 with TRBJ1-1; D may be TRBD1 (5 bases). The receptor was isolated from a person aged 40 to 85 with oral cavity squamous cell carcinoma. The source was PBMCs, collected after nivolumab (anti-PD-1) treatment. CDR3 sequence: CASTHGANTEAFF. The CDR3 nucleotides are TGTGCCAGCACCCATGGGGCTAACACTGAAGCTTTCTTT.